Reported below is one T cell receptor (beta chain). Its specificity is unknown. The assay was immunoSEQ multiplex PCR, and TCRdb's table has in-frame clones only and misses some. Counted here are around 69,000 clones, roughly 89% occurring once; the ten biggest clones make up around 6.6%. The V gene's germline CDR1 is SGHRS and CDR2 YFSETQ. With 2 bases removed from V and 0 bases from J, the gap between germline ends came to 11 bases. CDR3 size: 15 residues. The data are from a study of T cell responses to AZD1222 COVID-19 vaccine. Study outcomes and limitations: Repertoire collection took place solely once the T cell response had peaked.

The V gene is TRBV5-1, the J gene TRBJ1-1; a weak D match, TRBD1 (6 bases). Sequencing was performed on peripheral blood, taken on day 0 of AZD1222 vaccination. The TCR was taken from an adult in good health. The CDR3 spells CASSFVPGVNTEAFF. DNA for the CDR3: TGCGCCAGCAGCTTCGTCCCAGGGGTGAACACTGAAGCTTTCTTT.